The 15 T cell receptor beta chains presented below share a single source sample, sequenced in a study of OX40 agonist ivuxolimab in advanced cancers. The protocol was immunoSEQ multiplex PCR, while the TCRdb copy is restricted to in-frame clones and leaves out a portion. The sample has some 17,000 clones, 75% to 90% seen once. The sequencing used CD4+ or CD8+ T cells sorted from blood, collected in a trial of the OX40 agonist ivuxolimab. The receptors stem from an adult with an advanced solid tumor such as melanoma, head and neck, liver or kidney cancer.

The gene calls are TRBV7-9 and TRBJ2-1; maybe TRBD2 (6 bases). The CDR3 extends over 15 amino acids. Trimming cost V 2 bases and J 8 bases, with 16 bases left between them. CDR1 and CDR2 (germline): SEHNR, FQNEAQ (reference sequence). The CDR3 DNA reads as TGTGCCAGCAGCTTACAACTAGCTGAGGTTGATGAGCAGTTCTTC. This codes for CASSLQLAEVDEQFF.

This clone occurred once. The V gene is TRBV28, the J gene TRBJ2-7; TRBD2 matches at 7 bases. Looked up from germline, CDR1 is MDHEN and CDR2 is SYDVKM. V shed 3 bases, J shed 7 bases, and the junction held 6 bases outside the gene matches. The CDR3 sequence is 13 residues long. CDR3 amino acids: CASSFNGLGEQYF. The CDR3, as DNA: TGTGCCAGCAGTTTTAACGGACTAGGAGAGCAGTACTTC.

This clone was seen only once. The chain recombines TRBV5-1 with TRBJ1-2; D call uncertain. Trimming took 0 bases from V and 4 from J, leaving 16 bases between them. Germline CDR1 SGHRS, CDR2 YFSETQ. This CDR3 region has 16 residues. The CDR3 spells CASSLEADSRIYGYTF. In DNA form, the CDR3 reads TGCGCCAGCAGCTTGGAAGCGGATTCCAGGATCTATGGCTACACCTTC. Full variable domain (remainder filled in from reference TRBV5-1 and TRBJ1-2): KAGVTQTPRYLIKTRGQQVTLSCSPISGHRSVSWYQQTPGQGLQFLFEYFSETQRNKGNFPGRFSGRQFSNSRSEMNVSTLELGDSALYLCASSLEADSRIYGYTFGSGTRLTVV.

The J gene is TRBJ2-7, the V gene TRBV29-1; 8 bases fit TRBD1. CDR1 is SQVTM and CDR2 is ANQGSEA in the germline V gene. This CDR3 spans 12 amino acids. V lost 3 bases, J lost 6 bases, and 4 bases stayed unmatched. The CDR3 sequence is CSVEGTGFEQYF. The CDR3 DNA reads as TGCAGCGTTGAGGGGACAGGTTTCGAGCAGTACTTC.

The chain uses TRBV7-3 and TRBJ2-7, with 7 bases matching TRBD1. Germline loops: CDR1 SGHTA, CDR2 FQGTGA. This CDR3 comprises 13 residues. The V gene end was trimmed by 5 bases and the J gene end by 4 bases; junction bases not matched to a gene: 5. CDR3 in amino acids: CASSPYRGYEQYF. DNA of the CDR3: TGTGCCAGCAGCCCATACAGGGGATACGAGCAGTACTTC.

The rearrangement uses TRBV27 and TRBJ1-2; the match to TRBD1 covers 7 bases. Germline trimming cut 4 bases from V and 0 bases from J; bases unmatched to any gene: 5. Per the germline V gene, CDR1 is MNHEY and CDR2 is SMNVEV (reference sequence). The CDR3 covers 15 residues. The CDR3 nucleotides read TGTGCCAGCAGTTCTCCGGGACAGTCTAACTATGGCTACACCTTC. Translated, it gives CASSSPGQSNYGYTF.

This rearrangement joins TRBV11-2 to TRBJ2-1, with D uncertain. V was clipped by 5 bases and J by 0 bases, with 11 bases between them. This CDR3 has 15 residues. CDR1 SGHAT and CDR2 FQNNGV come from the germline V gene. This CDR3 is CASSQRTDSYNEQFF. CDR3 sequence (DNA): TGTGCCAGCAGCCAGCGCACGGACTCCTACAATGAGCAGTTCTTC.

The chain joins TRBV4-3 to TRBJ2-6, with TRBD1 matching over 8 bases. J gave up 2 bases and V 3 bases, and 6 bases lay outside the gene matches. CDR3 length equals 17 residues. The germline gives CDR1 LGHNA, CDR2 YSLEER. The CDR3 protein is CASSQAGQGTGANVLTF. The CDR3 nucleotides are TGCGCCAGCAGCCAGGCCGGACAGGGCACTGGGGCCAACGTCCTGACTTTC.

The chain recombines TRBV5-4 with TRBJ2-2, with D unresolved. The CDR3 runs to 15 residues. Per germline, CDR1 SGHNT and CDR2 YYREEE (reference sequence). Trimming took off 0 bases at V and 4 bases at J, with 10 bases between the two ends. CDR3 coding DNA: TGTGCCAGCAGCTTGGGACTTATGGGCACCGGGGAGCTGTTTTTT. Amino acid sequence: CASSLGLMGTGELFF.

The chain couples TRBV30 to TRBJ1-4; 8 bases are a match to TRBD1. V lost 5 bases and J lost 6; bases outside the gene matches: 8. The CDR3 is made up of 14 amino acids. CDR1 is GTSNPN, CDR2 SVGIG, per germline (reference sequence). This chain's CDR3 is CAWGPGTGHEKLFF. The CDR3 DNA follows: TGTGCCTGGGGCCCCGGGACAGGTCATGAAAAACTGTTTTTT.

With respect to this clone: The same CDR3 also results from other DNA sequences found in this sample. The J gene is TRBJ2-7, the V gene TRBV7-8; 7 bases align to TRBD1. V lost 3 bases and J lost 5; bases outside the gene matches: 4. This CDR3 comprises 13 residues. Germline CDR1 is SGHVS and CDR2 is FQNEAQ. The CDR3 coding sequence is TGTGCCAGCAGCTTGGGGACAGCACACGAGCAGTACTTC. It codes for CASSLGTAHEQYF. Variable domain in full (rest from reference TRBV7-8 and TRBJ2-7): GAGVSQSPRYKVAKRGQDVALRCDPISGHVSLFWYQQALGQGPEFLTYFQNEAQLDKSGLPSDRFFAERPEGSVSTLKIQRTQQEDSAVYLCASSLGTAHEQYFGPGTRLTVT.

V and J are TRBV5-4 and TRBJ2-7; a weak D match, TRBD1 (6 bases). Germline loops: CDR1 SGHNT, CDR2 YYREEE (reference sequence). The germline V and J ends were trimmed by 4 bases and 2 bases, with 13 bases remaining between them. The CDR3 runs 14 residues. The CDR3 nucleotides read TGTGCCAGCAGCAACAGGGATAGGACCTACGAGCAGTACTTC. It specifies CASSNRDRTYEQYF.

The chain employs TRBV7-8 and TRBJ2-1; no clear D gene. The V gene lost 0 bases and the J gene lost 8 bases, with 14 bases spanning the gap. Germline lookup yields CDR1 SGHVS and CDR2 FQNEAQ. The CDR3 contains 15 residues. The CDR3 DNA reads as TGTGCCAGCAGCTTAGCGTTTAGTACGGCTGATGAGCAGTTCTTC. Translated: CASSLAFSTADEQFF. Full variable domain (rest looked up from reference TRBV7-8 and TRBJ2-1): GAGVSQSPRYKVAKRGQDVALRCDPISGHVSLFWYQQALGQGPEFLTYFQNEAQLDKSGLPSDRFFAERPEGSVSTLKIQRTQQEDSAVYLCASSLAFSTADEQFFGPGTRLTVL.

The J gene is TRBJ2-7, the V gene TRBV5-4; no reliable D call. The CDR3 has 11 residues. V dropped 4 bases and J dropped 3 bases, with 5 bases sitting between them. CDR1 is SGHNT and CDR2 is YYREEE in the germline V gene (reference sequence). The DNA for the CDR3 is TGTGCCAGCAGCGGCGGCTACGAGCAGTACTTC. This gives the protein CASSGGYEQYF.

The rearrangement links TRBV4-3 to TRBJ1-1; D is unclear. Germline V gene sequence: CDR1 LGHNA, CDR2 YSLEER. CDR3 length equals 16 residues. Trimming left V 0 bases short and J 0 bases short, with 11 bases between. The CDR3 DNA reads as TGCGCCAGCAGCCAAGATACCGGAGGCATGAACACTGAAGCTTTCTTT. Translated, it gives CASSQDTGGMNTEAFF.